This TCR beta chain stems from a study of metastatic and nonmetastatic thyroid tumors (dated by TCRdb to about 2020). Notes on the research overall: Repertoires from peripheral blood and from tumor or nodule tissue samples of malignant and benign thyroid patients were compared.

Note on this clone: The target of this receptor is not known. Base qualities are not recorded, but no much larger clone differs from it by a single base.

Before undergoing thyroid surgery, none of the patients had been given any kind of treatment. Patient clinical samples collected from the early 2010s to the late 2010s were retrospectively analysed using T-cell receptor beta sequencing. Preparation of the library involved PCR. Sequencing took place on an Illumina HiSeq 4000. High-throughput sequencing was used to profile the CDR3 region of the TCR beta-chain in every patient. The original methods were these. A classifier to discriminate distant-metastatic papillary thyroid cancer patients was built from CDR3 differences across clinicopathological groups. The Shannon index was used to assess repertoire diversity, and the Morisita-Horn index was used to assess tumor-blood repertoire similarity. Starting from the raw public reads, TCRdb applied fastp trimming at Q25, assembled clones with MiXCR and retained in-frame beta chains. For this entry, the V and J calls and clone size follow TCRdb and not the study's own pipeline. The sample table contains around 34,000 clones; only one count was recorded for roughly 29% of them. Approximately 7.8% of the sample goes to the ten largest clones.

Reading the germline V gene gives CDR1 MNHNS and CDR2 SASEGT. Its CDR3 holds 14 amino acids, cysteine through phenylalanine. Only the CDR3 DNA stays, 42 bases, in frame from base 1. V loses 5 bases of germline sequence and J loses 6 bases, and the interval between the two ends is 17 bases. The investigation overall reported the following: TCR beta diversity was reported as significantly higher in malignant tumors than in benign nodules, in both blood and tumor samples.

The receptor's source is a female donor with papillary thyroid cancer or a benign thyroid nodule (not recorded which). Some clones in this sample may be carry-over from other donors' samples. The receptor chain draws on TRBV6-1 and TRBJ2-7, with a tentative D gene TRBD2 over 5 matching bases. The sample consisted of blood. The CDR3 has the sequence CASSWRGNFLEQYF. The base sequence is TGTGCCAGCAGTTGGCGAGGGAACTTTCTCGAGCAGTACTTC.